These 24 T cell receptor beta chains share one sample of origin, sequenced in a study of T cells expressing NK-cell markers. TCRdb re-called the 5' RACE reads and shows each CDR3 protein once, DNA omitted. Its table records about 160,000 distinct CDR3 sequences. The sequencing input was blood T cells: a sorted CD56 or NKG2C T cell subset, CD4+ or CD8+ T cells, or bulk PBMC T cells (not recorded which). The receptors were sampled from a man between 18 and 69 years old in good health.

The CDR3 loop is CSVGGWGQPQHF. V usage is TRBV29-1 and J usage is TRBJ1-5. The germline gives CDR1 SQVTM, CDR2 ANQGSEA. This CDR3 is 12 amino acids long.

The chain couples TRBV28 to TRBJ1-5; TCRdb selects TRBD1, and the lack of DNA leaves this call unchecked. Germline CDR1 reads MDHEN; CDR2 reads SYDVKM. This CDR3 region has 16 residues. CDR3 loop: CASSIRTGGGYQPQHF.

The rearrangement joins TRBV9 to TRBJ1-3. The CDR3 sequence is 13 residues long. Germline CDR1 SGDLS, CDR2 YYNGEE. CDR3 residues: CASRGGDGNTIYF.

The J gene is TRBJ1-1, the V gene TRBV6-1. The CDR3 contains 17 residues. Germline loops: CDR1 MNHNS, CDR2 SASEGT. The CDR3 spells CASTTLRPAGMNTEAFF.

The rearrangement joins TRBV25-1 to TRBJ2-2; no DNA is available, so the TRBD1 call from TCRdb remains unchecked. CDR3 length: 13 residues. Germline V CDR1 and CDR2: MGHDK, SYGVNS. This chain's CDR3 is CASGHGGAGELFF.

The J gene is TRBJ2-1, the V gene TRBV24-1; TCRdb's D gene call, TRBD1, goes unchecked for lack of DNA. Germline lookup yields CDR1 KGHDR and CDR2 SFDVKD. There are 13 residues in the CDR3. CDR3 protein: CATRPGGHNEQFF.

The chain is built from TRBV28 and TRBJ1-1; the D gene TCRdb calls, TRBD1, cannot be checked with no DNA. Looked up from germline, CDR1 is MDHEN and CDR2 is SYDVKM. This CDR3 has 16 residues. CDR3 loop: CASSSTRLDRDTEAFF.

This chain links TRBV28 with TRBJ2-3; the D call from TCRdb, TRBD1, cannot be confirmed without DNA. This CDR3 is 15 amino acids long. Germline CDR1 MDHEN, CDR2 SYDVKM. CDR3: CASRPEDRATDTQYF.

V gene TRBV5-6 combines with J gene TRBJ2-7; TCRdb returns TRBD1, unconfirmable since there is no DNA. Germline CDR1 SGHDT, CDR2 YYEEEE. CDR3 size: 15 residues. The CDR3 reads CASSLDRGPTYEQYF.

The chain couples TRBV5-1 to TRBJ1-1; TCRdb indicates TRBD1, and absent DNA this call remains unverified. The CDR3 sequence is 15 residues long. The germline CDR1 and CDR2 sequences are SGHRS and YFSETQ. The CDR3 sequence is CASSLVEAGDTEAFF.

The chain recombines TRBV2 with TRBJ2-3; with no DNA, the TCRdb D assignment of TRBD2 cannot be verified. The CDR3 covers 17 residues. Germline CDR1 reads SNHLY; CDR2 reads FYNNEI. CDR3 in amino acids: CASTRHSGGLRTDTQYF.

The CDR3 region is CASSQRTGLGEKLFF. The chain has TRBV12-3 or TRBV12-4 and TRBJ1-4; absent DNA, TCRdb's TRBD1 call cannot be checked. This CDR3 is built from 15 residues.

The chain has TRBV10-3 and TRBJ1-3. The CDR3 is 16 residues long. Germline V gives CDR1 ENHRY, CDR2 SYGVKD. This chain's CDR3 is CAISFDRYSSGNTIYF.

V gene TRBV24-1 combines with J gene TRBJ2-1; TCRdb outputs TRBD2, but without DNA this stays unchecked. The germline CDR1 and CDR2 sequences are KGHDR and SFDVKD. This CDR3 comprises 16 residues. This CDR3 reads CATSDSTSGGVNEQFF.

The chain uses TRBV12-5 and TRBJ1-1. The CDR3 has 12 residues. The germline V gene encodes CDR1 LGHNT and CDR2 FRNRAP. The CDR3 is CASGFSPLEAFF.

The CDR3 loop reads CATYREGGETQYF. The chain uses TRBV10-3 and TRBJ2-5; TCRdb gives TRBD2 as the D gene, but with no DNA this cannot be confirmed. The CDR3 is 13 amino acids. In germline, CDR1 is ENHRY, CDR2 SYGVKD.

The chain has TRBV7-9 and TRBJ1-4; the D gene TCRdb calls, TRBD1, cannot be checked with no DNA. Germline values: CDR1 SEHNR, CDR2 FQNEAQ (reference sequence). The CDR3 loop spans 12 amino acids. The CDR3 region is CASSLGGKGLFF.

The rearrangement links TRBV6-5 to TRBJ2-5; the TRBD2 assignment by TCRdb is unverifiable without DNA. In germline, CDR1 is MNHEY, CDR2 SVGAGI. The CDR3 length is 19 residues. The CDR3 protein is CASSYGTSGGGGYQETQYF.

The chain combines TRBV15 with TRBJ1-2; absent DNA, TCRdb's TRBD1 call cannot be checked. The CDR3 has 13 residues. Looked up from germline, CDR1 is LNHNV and CDR2 is YYDKDF (reference sequence). CDR3 amino acids: CATSRGRTYGYTF.

This chain links TRBV6-5 with TRBJ1-2; lacking DNA, the TRBD1 call made by TCRdb goes unchecked. Germline CDR1 is MNHEY and CDR2 is SVGAGI. This CDR3 is built from 12 residues. This CDR3 is CASSSTGLSYTF.

This CDR3 reads CASSEGRMKYEQYF. This chain joins TRBV5-6 and TRBJ2-7. Germline CDR1 SGHDT, CDR2 YYEEEE. The CDR3 runs to 14 residues.

V gene TRBV6-5 combines with J gene TRBJ2-6; the TCRdb D gene call, TRBD1, has no DNA to confirm it. The CDR3 contains 18 residues. Per germline, CDR1 MNHEY and CDR2 SVGAGI. The CDR3 sequence is CASSYSVPEPSGANVLTF.

The chain is built from TRBV12-3 or TRBV12-4 and TRBJ2-7; the D call of TRBD1 rests on TCRdb alone, since no DNA is present to check it. This CDR3 is built from 15 residues. CDR3 residues: CASSSFAGAPYEQYF.

The chain uses TRBV3-1 and TRBJ1-6; absent DNA, TCRdb's TRBD1 call cannot be checked. The CDR3 has 17 residues. Germline lookup yields CDR1 LGHDT and CDR2 YNNKEL (reference sequence). CDR3 loop: CASSQTQDKSYNSPLHF. Based on the CDR3 plus reference TRBV3-1 and TRBJ1-6, the full variable domain is DTAVSQTPKYLVTQMGNDKSIKCEQNLGHDTMYWYKQDSKKFLKIMFSYNNKELIINETVPNRFSPKSPDKAHLNLHINSLELGDSAVYFCASSQTQDKSYNSPLHFGNGTRLTVT.